The clone carrying this TCR beta chain was detected many times. Its antigen is not known. This specimen belongs to a study of T cells in Graves' hyperthyroidism and ophthalmopathy. Per germline, CDR1 SGHTA and CDR2 FQGNSA. V dropped 9 bases and J dropped 2; count of bases not matched to a gene: 8. The CDR3 covers 16 residues. Graves' hyperthyroidism without ophthalmopathy progression within 18 months was termed stable. It was 10 ml of fresh peripheral blood that supplied the PBMCs. Whole-study results and caveats: The blood repertoire included most of the expanded thyroid clonotypes above 0.001. Patients with ophthalmopathy were separated from those with stable hyperthyroidism by a 13 V-J model.

The TCR beta CDR3 regions underwent amplification using RNA transcripts as the source. Primed by the HTBI set, a first-round RT-PCR was run on the TCR CDR3. TCRdb redid the calling of the multiplex PCR reads with MiXCR, one entry per CDR3 protein. The sample shows nearly 750,000 distinct CDR3 sequences, roughly 32% of them seen only once. The clonotype originates from a woman between 40 and 50 years old with Graves' hyperthyroidism. The chain carries TRBV7-2 and TRBJ2-6; 9 bases align to TRBD2. The sequenced sample consisted of blood. The CDR3 coding sequence is TGTGCCAGTTCCTTAGGGACTAGCCCTGGGGCCAACGTCCTGACTTTC. This gives the protein CASSLGTSPGANVLTF.